The subject of this entry is one T cell receptor beta chain. The antigen remains undetermined. The entry originates in a study of T cells in narcolepsy. General study results and limits: Healthy controls reportedly lacked the autoreactive clonotypes serially found in patients' blood. HCRT-specific and TRIB2-specific autoreactive clonotypes appeared among same-patient CSF and blood CD4+ clonotypes.

Germline CDR1 SGHRS, CDR2 YFSETQ. V lost 5 bases and J lost 2, with 16 bases in between. There are 15 residues in the CDR3. Measured with immunoSEQ multiplex PCR; TCRdb has only the in-frame clones, and not every one. The table has tens of thousands of clones, almost 80% seen once. The sequenced sample was memory (CD45RA-) CD4+ T cells from blood. The clonotype was recovered from a human donor in good health. The rearrangement joins TRBV5-1 to TRBJ1-2; tentative D call: TRBD1 (5 bases). The CDR3 DNA sequence: TGCGCCAGCAGTCCGTCCGGGGCTACGAACTATGGCTACACCTTC. It is translated as CASSPSGATNYGYTF.